This is a list of T cell receptor beta chains from one sample in a study of CXCR3-negative and CXCR3-positive naive CD8 T cells. TCRdb re-analyzed the 5' RACE reads; it lists each CDR3 protein once, without DNA. The specimen's table records approximately 98,000 distinct CDR3 sequences. Specimen: naive CXCR3+ CD8+ T cells from blood. The receptors here all came from a human donor in good health. Some clones in this sample may be carry-over from other donors' samples. Both conserved end residues are part of each CDR3.

J | V | CDR3
TRBJ2-1 | TRBV5-6 | CASSFQYNEQFF
TRBJ2-7 | TRBV21-1 | CASSKVAGAAYEQYF
TRBJ2-5 | TRBV15 | CATSRAWEEETQYF
TRBJ2-1 | TRBV5-5 | CASSIRDRGYYNEQFF
TRBJ2-5 | TRBV7-9 | CASSLRGTSGDQETQYF
TRBJ2-3 | TRBV25-1 | CASSESYRRAGVSTDTQYF
TRBJ2-3 | TRBV7-7 | CASSPGAGGPSSTDTQYF
TRBJ2-7 | TRBV27 | CASSLVGSTYEQYF
TRBJ1-2 | TRBV4-3 | CASSSTSFRYGYTF
TRBJ1-2 | TRBV29-1 | CSVESTGYYGYTF
TRBJ2-1 | TRBV6-2/TRBV6-3 | CASSYSRDPEQFF
TRBJ2-5 | TRBV20-1 | CSARPRLAPQETQYF
TRBJ1-3 | TRBV7-9 | CASTLKLTGNTIYF
TRBJ2-7 | TRBV5-1 | CASSGDMSYEQYF
TRBJ1-1 | TRBV12-3/TRBV12-4 | CASSFDGFTEAFF
TRBJ2-3 | TRBV20-1 | CSARDRGQSTDTQYF
TRBJ1-6 | TRBV7-3 | CASSEGQVNSPLHF
TRBJ2-1 | TRBV29-1 | CGVPRRYYNEQFF
TRBJ2-2 | TRBV4-2 | CASSQEEGFGELFF
TRBJ2-3 | TRBV7-9 | CASSSNGPGGADTQYF
TRBJ2-1 | TRBV24-1 | CATSDSQAGQSEQFF
TRBJ2-7 | TRBV7-9 | CASSSNRDSEQYF
TRBJ2-1 | TRBV5-4 | CASSPSSGGLHNEQFF
TRBJ2-3 | TRBV11-3 | CASSGPGTGTDTQYF
TRBJ2-7 | TRBV29-1 | CSVVPHSSYEQYF
TRBJ2-7 | TRBV5-1 | CASSLGRGPYEQYF
TRBJ2-3 | TRBV20-1 | CSAPSGGPEASTDTQYF
TRBJ2-7 | TRBV15 | CATSSQVGLERSYEQYF
TRBJ2-7 | TRBV29-1 | CSVEGEGEQYF
TRBJ2-5 | TRBV7-8 | CASSSGLAGGQETQYF
TRBJ2-3 | TRBV4-3 | CASSQGQSDTQYF
TRBJ2-7 | TRBV14 | CASSQESAYEQYF
TRBJ2-4 | TRBV3-1 | CASSPGGSGNIQYF
TRBJ1-1 | TRBV30 | CAWTAGLGTKAFF
TRBJ2-1 | TRBV12-3/TRBV12-4 | CASSLALGYEQFF
TRBJ2-2 | TRBV6-4 | CASSETNTGELFF
TRBJ2-4 | TRBV4-1 | CASSPTRGTEDKGVKNIQYF
TRBJ1-6 | TRBV14 | CASSNQWDSPLHF
TRBJ1-6 | TRBV7-6 | CASSLAGGGYNSPLHF
TRBJ2-7 | TRBV13 | CASSHSGGTGYEQYF
TRBJ2-3 | TRBV19 | CASSNGARDTQYF
TRBJ2-3 | TRBV5-1 | CASSLVGVPDTQYF
TRBJ2-1 | TRBV6-6 | CASSLGGGTGYEQFF
TRBJ1-1 | TRBV4-3 | CASRMGQMNTEAFF
TRBJ1-1 | TRBV29-1 | CSGGQVNTEAFF
TRBJ2-7 | TRBV15 | CATNSDLSRTGDYEQYF
TRBJ1-2 | TRBV25-1 | CASSERIADRGTYGYTF
TRBJ2-2 | TRBV5-1 | CASSLVLTGELSF
TRBJ1-1 | TRBV29-1 | CSVAKANAEAFF
TRBJ2-5 | TRBV7-8 | CASSSLAGVGETQYF
TRBJ2-7 | TRBV6-2/TRBV6-3 | CASSFFRGSSYEQYF
TRBJ1-1 | TRBV7-9 | CASSLRVWGNTEAFF
TRBJ2-5 | TRBV27 | CASSPQVQETQYF
TRBJ2-3 | TRBV7-9 | CASSLVTLPPDTQYF
TRBJ2-3 | TRBV18 | CASSPITTYTDTQYF
TRBJ2-7 | TRBV27 | CASSWAGGAYEQYF
TRBJ2-7 | TRBV6-5 | CASTRNDREYEQYF